The 24 T cell receptor beta chains below were found in one sample sequenced in a study of T cells in localized non-small cell lung cancer. Sequencing was performed with immunoSEQ multiplex PCR; in TCRdb, only in-frame clones are kept and a portion is missing. This sample has about 78,000 clones, with about four fifths found just once. Sequenced here: peripheral blood, sampled before any cancer treatment. The origin of the receptors is a man aged 35 to 70 with stage I lung adenocarcinoma.

The chain joins TRBV13 to TRBJ2-7, with 13 bases that match TRBD2. The CDR3 length is 16 residues. V lost 4 bases to trimming and J lost 5 bases; unmatched junction nucleotides: 8. Germline V gene sequence: CDR1 PRHDT, CDR2 FYEKMQ (reference sequence). The CDR3 here is CASSSLLAGGPNEQYF. CDR3 nucleotides: TGTGCCAGCAGCTCGCTACTAGCGGGAGGGCCCAACGAGCAGTACTTC.

The chain has TRBV19 and TRBJ2-7, with TRBD1 matching over 8 bases. V was pared by 3 bases and J by 2 bases, with 6 bases of the junction left unmatched. Germline loops: CDR1 LNHDA, CDR2 SQIVND (reference sequence). This CDR3 comprises 15 residues. The CDR3 nucleotides are TGTGCCAGTAGTATCTTCGGGACAGGAACCTACGAGCAGTACTTC. Translated, it gives CASSIFGTGTYEQYF.

The rearrangement links TRBV27 to TRBJ2-1, with D uncertain. This CDR3 region has 17 residues. The V and J ends lost 4 bases and 8 bases respectively, with 24 bases between them. The V gene's germline CDR1 is MNHEY and CDR2 SMNVEV (reference sequence). The CDR3 region has the DNA TGTGCCAGCAGTTCCATCCGATTTAACCTAGGCAACCATGAGCAGTTCTTC. It specifies CASSSIRFNLGNHEQFF.

The chain employs TRBV19 and TRBJ2-2; D is possibly TRBD1 or TRBD2 (6 bases each). Trimming cost V 5 bases and J 3 bases, with 16 bases left between them. This CDR3 contains 16 residues. Per the germline V gene, CDR1 is LNHDA and CDR2 is SQIVND (reference sequence). CDR3 region: CASSADGGGYTGELFF. The CDR3 nucleotides are TGTGCCAGTAGTGCAGATGGAGGGGGTTACACCGGGGAGCTGTTTTTT.

CDR3 amino acids: CASSGTGGIYEQYF. The CDR3 DNA reads as TGTGCCAGCAGCGGGACAGGGGGGATCTACGAGCAGTACTTC. The chain has TRBV6-5 and TRBJ2-7; 11 nucleotides line up with TRBD1. Germline loops: CDR1 MNHEY, CDR2 SVGAGI. There are 14 residues in the CDR3. V lost 6 bases, J lost 3 bases, and 4 bases stayed unmatched.

V gene TRBV2 combines with J gene TRBJ1-1, with TRBD1 as a possible D gene (6 bases). From germline, CDR1 is SNHLY and CDR2 FYNNEI. The ends were cut back, 2 bases at V and 3 bases at J, with 19 bases in the middle. The CDR3 is 17 residues long. CDR3 coding DNA: TGTGCCAGCAGTGAAACAGGGCGAAGGCTTCTTGACACTGAAGCTTTCTTT. Its protein is CASSETGRRLLDTEAFF. The whole variable domain, filled in from reference TRBV2 and TRBJ1-1, reads EPEVTQTPSHQVTQMGQEVILRCVPISNHLYFYWYRQILGQKVEFLVSFYNNEISEKSEIFDDQFSVERPDGSNFTLKIRSTKLEDSAMYFCASSETGRRLLDTEAFFGQGTRLTVV.

This chain links TRBV7-6 with TRBJ2-5; 9 nucleotides align to TRBD2. CDR1 and CDR2 from the germline V gene are SGHVS and FNYEAQ. The V gene end was trimmed by 5 bases and the J gene end by 3 bases; junction bases not matched to a gene: 4. This CDR3 comprises 14 residues. The CDR3 here is CASSPGTSKETQYF. For the CDR3, the DNA is TGTGCCAGCAGCCCCGGGACTAGCAAAGAGACCCAGTACTTC.

The rearrangement uses TRBV7-9 and TRBJ2-1, with 10 positions matching TRBD2. The junction had 8 bases not matched to a gene; V was cut back by 3 bases and J by 0 bases. CDR1 is SEHNR, CDR2 FQNEAQ, per germline (reference sequence). This CDR3 region has 18 residues. The CDR3 DNA sequence: TGTGCCAGCAGCTTTTCCTTAGCGGGGGGAAACTCCTACAATGAGCAGTTCTTC. Its protein is CASSFSLAGGNSYNEQFF.

The chain is built from TRBV19 and TRBJ2-6; 8 bases are shared with TRBD1. Germline V lookup: CDR1 LNHDA, CDR2 SQIVND (reference sequence). The CDR3 runs 15 residues. Trimming cost V 6 bases and J 3 bases; bases outside gene matches: 4. CDR3: CASSLTGVGANVLTF. The CDR3 DNA follows: TGTGCCAGTAGCCTGACAGGGGTTGGGGCCAACGTCCTGACTTTC.

The chain uses TRBV4-1 and TRBJ2-3; D might be TRBD2 (6 bases). Trimming took 1 base from V and 3 from J, leaving 17 bases between them. The germline CDR1 and CDR2 sequences are MGHRA and YSYEKL. CDR3 length equals 17 residues. This CDR3 reads CASSQVPPGRGTDTQYF. CDR3 bases: TGCGCCAGCAGCCAAGTACCCCCGGGGCGGGGAACAGATACGCAGTATTTT.

The V call is TRBV7-8, the J call TRBJ2-6; weak D call: TRBD2 (5 bases). The V and J ends lost 8 bases and 1 base respectively, with 21 bases between them. CDR3 length: 18 amino acids. Germline V CDR1 and CDR2: SGHVS, FQNEAQ. The CDR3 is CASPLDGVISSGANVLTF. CDR3 DNA sequence: TGTGCCAGCCCCCTCGACGGGGTTATATCATCTGGGGCCAACGTCCTGACTTTC.

The CDR3 DNA reads as TGTGCCAGCAGCTTGGATATACAGGGGAGGGTTGCTGAAGCTTTCTTT. It codes for CASSLDIQGRVAEAFF. The chain joins TRBV5-6 to TRBJ1-1, with TRBD1 matching over 7 bases. V gave up 0 bases and J gave up 6 bases; unmatched junction bases: 11. The CDR3 covers 16 residues. From germline, CDR1 is SGHDT and CDR2 YYEEEE.

This chain connects TRBV2 to TRBJ1-1; no reliable D call. V lost 8 bases to trimming and J lost 4 bases, with 8 bases between them. The CDR3 sequence is 11 residues long. The V gene's germline CDR1 is SNHLY and CDR2 FYNNEI. Here the CDR3 reads CASQETTEAFF. CDR3 DNA: TGTGCCAGCCAGGAGACCACTGAAGCTTTCTTT.

CDR3 nucleotide sequence: TGTGCCACTTGGGCGCAAGGAGGACGATCAAACACCATATATTTT. Translating gives CATWAQGGRSNTIYF. The chain uses TRBV6-6 and TRBJ1-3; D uncertain. Looked up from germline, CDR1 is MNHNY and CDR2 is SVGAGI (reference sequence). CDR3 size: 15 residues. The V and J ends lost 10 bases and 6 bases respectively, with 22 bases between them.

The table lists this clone with a few counts. The V and J genes are TRBV28 and TRBJ2-7, with D perhaps matching TRBD2 (6 bases). The CDR3 totals 13 residues. Trimming removed 3 bases at V and 10 bases at J, with 16 bases between. CDR1 is MDHEN and CDR2 is SYDVKM in the germline V gene. The CDR3 protein is CASSLGRHRSQYF. The CDR3 DNA follows: TGTGCCAGCAGTTTGGGGAGGCACCGGTCTCAGTACTTC.

The V and J genes are TRBV2 and TRBJ1-4; D uncertain. V was shortened by 4 bases and J by 1 base, with 7 bases between the two germline ends. The CDR3 has 14 residues. The germline V gene encodes CDR1 SNHLY and CDR2 FYNNEI. Here the CDR3 reads CASSVTRTNEKLFF. As DNA, the CDR3 is TGTGCCAGCAGTGTTACCCGAACTAATGAAAAACTGTTTTTT.

The rearrangement joins TRBV7-2 to TRBJ2-1; D gene ambiguous. Trimming cost V 3 bases and J 5 bases, with 11 bases left between them. Germline assignment: CDR1 SGHTA and CDR2 FQGNSA. The CDR3 covers 14 residues. CDR3 amino acids: CASSFGRANNEQFF. DNA of the CDR3: TGTGCCAGCAGCTTTGGTAGGGCCAACAATGAGCAGTTCTTC.

The V gene is TRBV6-5, the J gene TRBJ2-7; possible D gene TRBD2, 6 bases. Trimming took off 0 bases at V and 2 bases at J, with 11 bases between the two ends. Germline V lookup: CDR1 MNHEY, CDR2 SVGAGI. The CDR3 totals 15 residues. Written as DNA, the CDR3 is TGTGCCAGCAGTTACTCGGGGGGAGCTGCCTACGAGCAGTACTTC. As protein: CASSYSGGAAYEQYF.

The chain combines TRBV5-1 with TRBJ2-3, with 7 bases that match TRBD2. The CDR3 runs to 15 residues. Germline trimming cut 2 bases from V and 6 bases from J; bases unmatched to any gene: 9. Germline assignment: CDR1 SGHRS and CDR2 YFSETQ. The CDR3: CASSFWEGGVDTQYF. The CDR3 DNA reads TGCGCCAGCAGCTTCTGGGAGGGCGGGGTGGATACGCAGTATTTT. The full variable domain, rest sourced from reference TRBV5-1 and TRBJ2-3, is KAGVTQTPRYLIKTRGQQVTLSCSPISGHRSVSWYQQTPGQGLQFLFEYFSETQRNKGNFPGRFSGRQFSNSRSEMNVSTLELGDSALYLCASSFWEGGVDTQYFGPGTRLTVL.

The chain joins TRBV5-4 to TRBJ2-7, with 8 bases aligning to TRBD1. The V gene's germline CDR1 is SGHNT and CDR2 YYREEE (reference sequence). V shed 7 bases and J 5 bases; nucleotides not matched to a gene: 11. The length of the CDR3 is 14 residues. In DNA form, the CDR3 reads TGTGCCAGCGCGACAGGGGCCCTGTCCGACGAGCAGTACTTC. It is translated as CASATGALSDEQYF.

The chain links TRBV2 to TRBJ1-2, with D tentatively TRBD1 (6 bases). Trimming cost V 3 bases and J 2 bases, with 16 bases left between them. The CDR3 has 16 residues. Germline V gives CDR1 SNHLY, CDR2 FYNNEI. In nucleotides, the CDR3 is TGTGCCAGCAGTGAGATCGGGACACTGGGCAACTATGGCTACACCTTC. This codes for CASSEIGTLGNYGYTF. Combining the CDR3 with reference TRBV2 and TRBJ1-2 gives the whole variable domain EPEVTQTPSHQVTQMGQEVILRCVPISNHLYFYWYRQILGQKVEFLVSFYNNEISEKSEIFDDQFSVERPDGSNFTLKIRSTKLEDSAMYFCASSEIGTLGNYGYTFGSGTRLTVV.

The chain has TRBV27 and TRBJ1-2; D ambiguous. V dropped 3 bases and J dropped 6 bases, with 11 bases sitting between them. The length of the CDR3 is 13 residues. Germline lookup yields CDR1 MNHEY and CDR2 SMNVEV (reference sequence). This chain's CDR3 is CASSFTQVDGYTF. CDR3 coding DNA: TGTGCCAGCAGTTTTACACAAGTCGATGGCTACACCTTC.

The V gene is TRBV4-1, the J gene TRBJ1-5; D is ambiguous. The CDR3 spans 15 residues. Trimming pared 0 bases from V and 3 bases from J, leaving 9 bases between. In germline, CDR1 is MGHRA, CDR2 YSYEKL. The CDR3 DNA sequence: TGCGCCAGCAGCCAAGAAGCACAGAACAATCAGCCCCAGCATTTT. Amino acids: CASSQEAQNNQPQHF.

This clone appeared a few times. The chain has TRBV5-1 and TRBJ2-7; D call uncertain. This CDR3 region has 13 residues. CDR1 and CDR2 from the germline V gene are SGHRS and YFSETQ. Trimming took off 0 bases at V and 3 bases at J, with 7 bases between the two ends. The CDR3 spells CASSLVGNYEQYF. The CDR3 DNA reads TGCGCCAGCAGCTTGGTTGGAAACTACGAGCAGTACTTC. The variable domain in full, completed from reference TRBV5-1 and TRBJ2-7, reads KAGVTQTPRYLIKTRGQQVTLSCSPISGHRSVSWYQQTPGQGLQFLFEYFSETQRNKGNFPGRFSGRQFSNSRSEMNVSTLELGDSALYLCASSLVGNYEQYFGPGTRLTVT.